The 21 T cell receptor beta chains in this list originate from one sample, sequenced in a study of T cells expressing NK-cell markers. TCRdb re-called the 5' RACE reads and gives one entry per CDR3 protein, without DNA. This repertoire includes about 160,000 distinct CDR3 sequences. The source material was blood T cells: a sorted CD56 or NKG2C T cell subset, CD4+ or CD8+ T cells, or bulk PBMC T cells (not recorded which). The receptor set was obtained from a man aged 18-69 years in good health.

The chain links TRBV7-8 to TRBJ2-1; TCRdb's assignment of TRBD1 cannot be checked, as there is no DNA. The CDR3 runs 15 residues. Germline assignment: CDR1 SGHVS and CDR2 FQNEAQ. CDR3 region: CASSFGGYQYNEQFF.

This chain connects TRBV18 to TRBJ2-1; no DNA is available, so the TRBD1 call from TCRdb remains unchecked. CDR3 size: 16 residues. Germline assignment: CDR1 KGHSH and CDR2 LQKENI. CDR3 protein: CASSPPRTGVYNEQFF.

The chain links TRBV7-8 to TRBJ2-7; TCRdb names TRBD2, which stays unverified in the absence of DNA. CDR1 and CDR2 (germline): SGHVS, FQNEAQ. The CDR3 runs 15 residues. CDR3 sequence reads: CASSSLAGATYEQYF. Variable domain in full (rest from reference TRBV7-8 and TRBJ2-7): GAGVSQSPRYKVAKRGQDVALRCDPISGHVSLFWYQQALGQGPEFLTYFQNEAQLDKSGLPSDRFFAERPEGSVSTLKIQRTQQEDSAVYLCASSSLAGATYEQYFGPGTRLTVT.

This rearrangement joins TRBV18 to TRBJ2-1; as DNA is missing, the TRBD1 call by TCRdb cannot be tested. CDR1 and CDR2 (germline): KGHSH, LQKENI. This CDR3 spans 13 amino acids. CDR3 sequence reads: CASSPDSQDEQFF.

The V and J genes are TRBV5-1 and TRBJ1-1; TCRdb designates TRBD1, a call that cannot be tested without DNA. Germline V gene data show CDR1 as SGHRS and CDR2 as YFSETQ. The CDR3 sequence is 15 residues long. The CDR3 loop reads CASSGSRDPSTEAFF.

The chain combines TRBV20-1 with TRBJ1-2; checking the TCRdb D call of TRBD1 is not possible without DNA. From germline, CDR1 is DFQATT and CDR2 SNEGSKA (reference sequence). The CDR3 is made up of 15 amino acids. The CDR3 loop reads CSATWDRGANYGYTF.

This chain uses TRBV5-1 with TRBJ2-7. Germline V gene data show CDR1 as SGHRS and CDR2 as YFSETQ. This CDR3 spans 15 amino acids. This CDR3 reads CASSLVGVSSYEQYF.

CDR3 sequence: CASSTSTAYNEQFF. V is TRBV19 and J is TRBJ2-1; TCRdb returns TRBD1, unconfirmable since there is no DNA. This CDR3 has 14 amino acids. The germline V gene has CDR1 LNHDA and CDR2 SQIVND (reference sequence).

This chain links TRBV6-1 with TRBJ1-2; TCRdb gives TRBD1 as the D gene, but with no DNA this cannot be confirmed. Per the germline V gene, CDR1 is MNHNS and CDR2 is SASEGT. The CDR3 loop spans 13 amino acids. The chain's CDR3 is CASSPRTGNGYTF.

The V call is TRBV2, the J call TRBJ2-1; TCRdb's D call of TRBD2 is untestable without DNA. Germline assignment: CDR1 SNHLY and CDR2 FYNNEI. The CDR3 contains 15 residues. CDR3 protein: CASSSGVYLHNEQFF.

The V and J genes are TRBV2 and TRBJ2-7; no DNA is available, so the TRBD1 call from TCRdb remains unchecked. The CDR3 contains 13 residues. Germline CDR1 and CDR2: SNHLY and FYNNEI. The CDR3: CASSRSRGYEQYF.

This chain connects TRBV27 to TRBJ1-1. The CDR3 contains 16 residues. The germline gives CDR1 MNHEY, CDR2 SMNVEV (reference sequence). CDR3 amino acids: CASSEIPWGRDTEAFF.

The CDR3 region is CASSSLAGGPIENTGELFF. The gene calls are TRBV5-6 and TRBJ2-2; the D gene TCRdb calls, TRBD2, cannot be checked with no DNA. CDR1 is SGHDT, CDR2 YYEEEE, per germline. This CDR3 region has 19 residues.

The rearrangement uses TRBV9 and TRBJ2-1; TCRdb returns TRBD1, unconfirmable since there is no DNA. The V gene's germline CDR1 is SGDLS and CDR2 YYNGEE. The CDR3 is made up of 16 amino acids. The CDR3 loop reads CASSATGRFGGNEQFF. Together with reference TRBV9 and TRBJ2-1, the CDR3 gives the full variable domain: DSGVTQTPKHLITATGQRVTLRCSPRSGDLSVYWYQQSLDQGLQFLIQYYNGEERAKGNILERFSAQQFPDLHSELNLSSLELGDSALYFCASSATGRFGGNEQFFGPGTRLTVL.

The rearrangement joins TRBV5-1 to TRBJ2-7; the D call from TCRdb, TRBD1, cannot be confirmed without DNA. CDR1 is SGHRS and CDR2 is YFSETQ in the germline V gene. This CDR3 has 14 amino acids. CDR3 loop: CASSEGQGYYEQYF.

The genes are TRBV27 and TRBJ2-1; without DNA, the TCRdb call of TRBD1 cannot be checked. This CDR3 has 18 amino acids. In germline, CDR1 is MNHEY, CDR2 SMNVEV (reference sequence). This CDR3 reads CASSLTSWGSGIKNEQFF.

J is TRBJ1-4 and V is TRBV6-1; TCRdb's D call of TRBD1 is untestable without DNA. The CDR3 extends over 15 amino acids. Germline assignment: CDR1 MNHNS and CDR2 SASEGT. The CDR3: CASSEGRETNEKLFF.

CDR3 sequence reads: CASSQDLTLGNEQFF. V and J are TRBV3-1 and TRBJ2-1; absent DNA, TCRdb's TRBD1 call cannot be checked. Germline CDR1 reads LGHDT; CDR2 reads YNNKEL (reference sequence). This CDR3 has 15 residues.

This CDR3 is CASSNAGTHYEQYF. The genes are TRBV6-1 and TRBJ2-7; as DNA is missing, the TRBD1 call by TCRdb cannot be tested. From germline, CDR1 is MNHNS and CDR2 SASEGT. The CDR3 length is 14 residues.

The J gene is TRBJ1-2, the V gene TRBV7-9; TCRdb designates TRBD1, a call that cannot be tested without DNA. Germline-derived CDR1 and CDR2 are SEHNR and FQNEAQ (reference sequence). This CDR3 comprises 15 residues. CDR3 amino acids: CASSYSGGANYGYTF.

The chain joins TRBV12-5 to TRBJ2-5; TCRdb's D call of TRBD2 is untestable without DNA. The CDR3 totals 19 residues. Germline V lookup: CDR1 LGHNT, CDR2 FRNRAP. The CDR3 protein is CASGGNMGLAGFIGETQYF.